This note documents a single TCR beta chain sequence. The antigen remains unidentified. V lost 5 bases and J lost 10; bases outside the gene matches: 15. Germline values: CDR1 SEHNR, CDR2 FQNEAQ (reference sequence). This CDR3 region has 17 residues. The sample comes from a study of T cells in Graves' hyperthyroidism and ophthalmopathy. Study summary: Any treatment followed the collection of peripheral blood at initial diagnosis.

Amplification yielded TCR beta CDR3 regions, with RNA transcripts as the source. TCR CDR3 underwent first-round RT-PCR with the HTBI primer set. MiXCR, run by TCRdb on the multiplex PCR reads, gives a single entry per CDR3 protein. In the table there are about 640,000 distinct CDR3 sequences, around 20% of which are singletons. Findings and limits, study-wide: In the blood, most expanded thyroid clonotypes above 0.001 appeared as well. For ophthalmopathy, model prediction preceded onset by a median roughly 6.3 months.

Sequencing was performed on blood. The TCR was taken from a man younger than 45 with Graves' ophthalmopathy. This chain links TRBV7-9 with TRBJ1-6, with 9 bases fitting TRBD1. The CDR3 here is CASSPSRDRDRGSPLHF. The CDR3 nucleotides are TGTGCCAGCAGCCCGTCCCGGGACAGGGACCGGGGATCACCCCTCCACTTT.